This T cell receptor (beta chain) appears in the sequencing data of a study of blood T cell repertoires in COVID-19 (dated by TCRdb to the early 2020s). About the full investigation: The collaborator samples originated in the United States, Italy and Spain and spanned the acute and convalescent phases of COVID-19. Where available, HLA class I and class II types were obtained from metadata supplied by the sample provider rather than from assay-based typing. Deeply sampled blood TCRbeta repertoires from subjects exposed to, actively infected with, or recovered from COVID-19 were included in the dataset. The repertoires were made available in a free public database intended to serve as a resource for research on the immune response to SARS-CoV-2. The samples were drawn from the first 160 participants of the ongoing ImmuneRACE study and from 950 to 1,500 subjects provided by 6 global collaborators. Nearly every sample came with metadata listing a de-identified subject ID, COVID-19 status, age in years and sex. The prospective study material was composed of cDNA or gDNA derived from T cells, B-cell-depleted T cells, or PBMCs.

TCRbeta CDR3 regions were amplified from genomic DNA using the immunoSEQ Assay, a bias-controlled multiplex PCR. In the source study's methods: The number of nucleated cells in each sample was estimated from the amplification of reference gene primers within the assay. Sequence reads were collapsed and filtered to measure the absolute abundance of every unique TCRbeta CDR3 rearrangement. For each sample, productive Simpson clonality was calculated as the square root of Simpson's diversity index over productive rearrangements. The immuneACCESS repertoire file appears here via TCRdb, limited to in-frame rearrangements. These files lack a portion of the clones; in checked studies, under half of the deficit traces to unresolved V genes, and the cause of the others is not known. V and J calls and clone size are those listed in that table; D and trimming were worked out from the DNA. This sample is represented by some 350,000 clones; 85% to 90% of them were singletons. The ten largest clones represent roughly 1% of the sample.

What the study reported, not specific to this receptor: How much clinical and demographic metadata was included differed by source and by participant, and the metadata was provided uncurated.

Participants in the prospective study were aged about 18 to 95 years, lived in approximately 26 United States geographic areas, and enrolled through a virtual design. In the prospective study, participants were assigned to cohorts based on the clinical history participants reported in a screening survey and a study questionnaire. Recovered participants in ImmuneRACE Cohort 3 were defined by two consecutive negative NP/OP PCR tests, clearance by a healthcare professional, or resolution of symptoms. In the prospective study, whole blood, serum and a nasopharyngeal or oropharyngeal swab were collected from each participant by mobile phlebotomists. Over a 2-month period, participants in the prospective study had the option of providing additional blood draws and questionnaires. Before DNA extraction, prospective study blood samples were shipped either frozen or at room temperature. A remark on this clone: This clone's antigen is unknown. Base qualities are missing; no much larger clone stands one base away.

What was sequenced was PBMCs or T cells enriched from blood (not recorded which). This clonotype originated in a man between 18 and 29 years old who had recovered from COVID-19.

The CDR3 here reads CASSSPSAGGEKLFF. The bases are TGTGCCAGCAGCTCTCCGTCCGCGGGGGGTGAAAAACTGTTTTTT. The chain joins TRBV27 to TRBJ1-4; TRBD1 is possibly the D segment (5 matching bases). The V and J ends are trimmed by 6 bases and 7 bases, leaving 18 bases between them. Including the terminal cysteine and phenylalanine, the CDR3 comprises 15 residues. Only the CDR3 DNA stays, 45 bases, in frame from base 1. From a lookup of the germline V gene (reference sequence), CDR1 and CDR2 are MNHEY and SMNVEV.